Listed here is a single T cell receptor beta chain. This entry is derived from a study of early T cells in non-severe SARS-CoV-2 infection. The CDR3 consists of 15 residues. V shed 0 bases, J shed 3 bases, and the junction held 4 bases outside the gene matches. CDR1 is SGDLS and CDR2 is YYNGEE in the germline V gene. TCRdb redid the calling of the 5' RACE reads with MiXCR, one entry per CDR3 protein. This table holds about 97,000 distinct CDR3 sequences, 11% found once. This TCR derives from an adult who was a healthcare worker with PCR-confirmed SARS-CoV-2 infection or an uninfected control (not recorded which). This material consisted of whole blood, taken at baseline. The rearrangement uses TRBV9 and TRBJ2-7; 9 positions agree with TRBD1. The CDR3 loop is CASSVGTGQGYEQYF. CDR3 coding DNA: TGTGCCAGCAGCGTAGGGACGGGACAGGGCTACGAGCAGTACTTC.